A single sample is the source of the 7 T cell receptor beta chains below, sequenced in a study of a mutant IDH1 vaccine in newly diagnosed glioma. Some clones are missing from TCRdb's copy, which holds only in-frame ones; the method was immunoSEQ multiplex PCR. The sample lists 50,000 to 70,000 clones; 74% were seen once. Time point described: week 35, safety follow-up. Vaccination comprised doses that each held 300 ug of mutant IDH1 20-mer peptide, plus topical imiquimod. Their antigens remain unidentified. The sequencing used PBMCs, collected from a glioma patient whose treatment included an IDH1 peptide vaccine. Receptors were obtained from a man aged 50-59 years with glioma.

This clone was found once. Written as DNA, the CDR3 is TGTGCCAGCAGCTTAGCGGGGGGAGCTGGCACCGGGGAGCTGTTTTTT. Protein sequence: CASSLAGGAGTGELFF. The V and J genes are TRBV7-6 and TRBJ2-2; D is perhaps TRBD2 (6 bases). The germline gives CDR1 SGHVS, CDR2 FNYEAQ. The CDR3 consists of 16 residues. V was trimmed by 0 bases and J by 4 bases, leaving 12 bases between them.

The CDR3 here is CASSLSRQGGDLNYGYTF. The CDR3 DNA reads as TGCGCCAGCAGCCTCTCCCGACAGGGAGGGGACCTTAACTATGGCTACACCTTC. The chain joins TRBV5-1 to TRBJ1-2; 7 positions agree with TRBD1. Looked up from germline, CDR1 is SGHRS and CDR2 is YFSETQ. The CDR3 has 18 residues. Trimming cost V 4 bases and J 1 base; bases outside gene matches: 16.

The rearrangement links TRBV16 to TRBJ1-5, with TRBD1 identical over 8 bases. J was trimmed by 7 bases and V by 0 bases; bases with no gene match: 5. Germline V gene lookup returns CDR1 KGHSY and CDR2 FQNENV. The CDR3 is 15 residues long. The CDR3 DNA is TGTGCCAGCAGCCAATCGGGGACAGGAGAACAGCCCCAGCATTTT. This codes for CASSQSGTGEQPQHF.

The rearrangement links TRBV28 to TRBJ1-1; D is undetermined. The V and J ends lost 4 bases and 2 bases respectively, with 17 bases between them. Germline lookup yields CDR1 MDHEN and CDR2 SYDVKM. The CDR3 contains 16 residues. The CDR3 DNA reads as TGTGCCAGCAGTTCCGGATCGGGGTGGGCCAACACTGAAGCTTTCTTT. This gives the protein CASSSGSGWANTEAFF.

This chain joins TRBV5-1 and TRBJ2-7; D may be TRBD1 (6 bases). This CDR3 region has 13 residues. Germline V gives CDR1 SGHRS, CDR2 YFSETQ. The CDR3 region is CASHQGGSYEQYF. CDR3 DNA sequence: TGCGCGTCACACCAAGGGGGCTCCTACGAGCAGTACTTC.

The chain links TRBV5-1 to TRBJ2-1; D is perhaps TRBD2 (6 bases). Trimming took off 4 bases at V and 3 bases at J, with 8 bases between the two ends. The CDR3 contains 13 residues. Per germline, CDR1 SGHRS and CDR2 YFSETQ. In DNA form, the CDR3 reads TGCGCCAGCAGCCTGGGGGGCTACAATGAGCAGTTCTTC. Its protein product is CASSLGGYNEQFF.

The J gene is TRBJ2-5, the V gene TRBV7-8, with TRBD2 as a possible D gene (6 bases). V was cut by 4 bases and J by 5 bases, with 8 bases left in between. Germline CDR1 reads SGHVS; CDR2 reads FQNEAQ. The CDR3 covers 12 residues. CDR3 residues: CASSWGRETQYF. CDR3 DNA sequence: TGTGCCAGCAGCTGGGGGAGGGAGACCCAGTACTTC.